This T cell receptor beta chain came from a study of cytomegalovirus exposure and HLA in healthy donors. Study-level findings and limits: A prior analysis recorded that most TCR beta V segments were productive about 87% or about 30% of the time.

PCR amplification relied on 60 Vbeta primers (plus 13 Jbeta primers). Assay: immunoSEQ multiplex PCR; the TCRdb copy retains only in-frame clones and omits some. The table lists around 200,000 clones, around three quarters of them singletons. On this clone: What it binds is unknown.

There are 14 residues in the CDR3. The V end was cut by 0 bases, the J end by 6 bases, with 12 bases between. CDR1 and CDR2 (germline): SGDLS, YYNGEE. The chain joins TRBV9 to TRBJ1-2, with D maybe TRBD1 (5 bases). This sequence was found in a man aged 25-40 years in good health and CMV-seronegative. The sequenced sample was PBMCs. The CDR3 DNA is TGTGCCAGCAGCGTAGACCCAGGGCTCAATGGCTACACCTTC. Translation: CASSVDPGLNGYTF.